The rows below give T cell receptor beta chains drawn from one sample of a study. TCRdb analysed the 5' RACE reads with MiXCR anew, one entry per CDR3 protein. The sample carries 2,500 to 3,000 distinct CDR3 sequences, 6.5% to 7% recorded once. The sequencing input was total memory T cells from blood PBMCs. These TCRs come from a female donor with HIV. Both conserved end residues are part of each CDR3. The D gene is left open where the match is weak. Clone size is stated in some rows and not others, as once, few, many or a class when expanded.

j_call | v_call | d_call | clone_size | cdr3_nt | cdr3_aa
TRBJ1-1 | TRBV5-1 | NA | medium-sized | TGCGCCAGCAGCTTGACTCAGGCTCCGGGGACTGAAGCTTTCTTT | CASSLTQAPGTEAFF
TRBJ2-1 | TRBV4-3 | TRBD1 | few | TGCGCCAGCAGGCGCTCCGGGACAGGGGCTAATGAGCAGTTCTTC | CASRRSGTGANEQFF
TRBJ1-2 | TRBV29-1 | NA | medium-sized | TGCAGCGTAACCGGGACGGCTGACAACTATGGCTACACCTTC | CSVTGTADNYGYTF
TRBJ1-1 | TRBV10-3 | NA | large | TGTGCCATCAGGAGACCGGGGAACACTGAAGCTTTCTTT | CAIRRPGNTEAFF
TRBJ1-3 | TRBV4-3 | NA | medium-sized | TGCGCCAGCAGCCAATTCCGGGACGGTGGAAACACCATATATTTT | CASSQFRDGGNTIYF
TRBJ1-1 | TRBV10-3 | NA | NA | TGTGCCACCTCGAAGAACACTGAAGCTTTCTTT | CATSKNTEAFF
TRBJ1-5 | TRBV30 | TRBD1 | medium-sized | TGTGCCTGGAGGGACAGGGGGTATCATAGCAATCAGCCCCAGCATTTT | CAWRDRGYHSNQPQHF
TRBJ2-4 | TRBV9 | NA | medium-sized | TGTGCCAGCAGCGTAGAAGGTGGAGGCAAAAACATTCAGTACTTC | CASSVEGGGKNIQYF
TRBJ1-5 | TRBV10-3 | TRBD1 | medium-sized | TGTGCCATCAGCGCGGGACAGGGGGCGGATCGGGATCAGCCCCAGCATTTT | CAISAGQGADRDQPQHF
TRBJ1-6 | TRBV11-2 | TRBD1 | NA | TGTGCCAGCAGCTTAGGGACAGGGGGATCCTATAATTCACCCCTCCACTTT | CASSLGTGGSYNSPLHF
TRBJ1-1 | TRBV20-1 | NA | large | TGCAGTGCCGGTGAGAACACTGAAGCTTTCTTT | CSAGENTEAFF
TRBJ2-3 | TRBV6-4 | TRBD1 | few | TGTGCCAGCAGTAACAGGGGTGGGACAGATACGCAGTATTTT | CASSNRGGTDTQYF
TRBJ1-1 | TRBV15 | NA | NA | TGTGCCACCAGCGCGCTCAGGGTAGGGACTGAAGCTTTCTTT | CATSALRVGTEAFF
TRBJ1-3 | TRBV15 | NA | medium-sized | TGTGCCACCAGCCTGGGGGGAAGCTCTGGAAACACCATATATTTT | CATSLGGSSGNTIYF
TRBJ2-1 | TRBV15 | TRBD2 | medium-sized | TGTGCCACCAGCAAACTAGCGGGGGGGTTGAATGAGCAGTTCTTC | CATSKLAGGLNEQFF
TRBJ1-5 | TRBV10-3 | TRBD1 | medium-sized | TGTGCCATCAGAACAGGGGCCGAACAGCCCCAGCATTTT | CAIRTGAEQPQHF
TRBJ1-3 | TRBV7-9 | TRBD1 | medium-sized | TGTGCCAGCAGCTTAGAAGGGACAGCTCTCTCTGGAAACACCATATATTTT | CASSLEGTALSGNTIYF
TRBJ2-1 | TRBV29-1 | TRBD1 | medium-sized | TGCAGCGCGGCTTTAGGGACAGGGGGCCACAATGAGCAGTTCTTC | CSAALGTGGHNEQFF
TRBJ1-1 | TRBV15 | NA | large | TGTGCCACCGCGATCGGCGGCAACACTGAAGCTTTCTTT | CATAIGGNTEAFF
TRBJ1-1 | TRBV7-6 | NA | large | TGTGCCAGCAGCTTAGCGCCGGCATCGACTTCCACTGAAGCTTTCTTT | CASSLAPASTSTEAFF
TRBJ1-1 | TRBV30 | NA | medium-sized | TGTGCCTTTGGCAGGGGACTGAACACTGAAGCTTTCTTT | CAFGRGLNTEAFF
TRBJ1-5 | TRBV15 | NA | medium-sized | TGTGCCACCAGCAGAGACCCCGTGGGCAATCAGCCCCAGCATTTT | CATSRDPVGNQPQHF
TRBJ1-6 | TRBV30 | NA | medium-sized | TGTGCCTGGAGTGTAGCGGGCTCCTATAATTCACCCCTCCACTTT | CAWSVAGSYNSPLHF
TRBJ2-5 | TRBV7-8 | TRBD2 | NA | TGTGCCAGCAGCTTAACGCGGGGGGTACAAGAGACCCAGTACTTC | CASSLTRGVQETQYF
TRBJ2-1 | TRBV7-7 | TRBD2 | medium-sized | TGTGCCAGCAGCTCGACTGCGGGGGGTGAGCAGTTCTTC | CASSSTAGGEQFF
TRBJ2-2 | TRBV12-3/TRBV12-4 | NA | NA | TGTGCCAGCAATCCTAACACCGGGGAGCTGTTTTTT | CASNPNTGELFF